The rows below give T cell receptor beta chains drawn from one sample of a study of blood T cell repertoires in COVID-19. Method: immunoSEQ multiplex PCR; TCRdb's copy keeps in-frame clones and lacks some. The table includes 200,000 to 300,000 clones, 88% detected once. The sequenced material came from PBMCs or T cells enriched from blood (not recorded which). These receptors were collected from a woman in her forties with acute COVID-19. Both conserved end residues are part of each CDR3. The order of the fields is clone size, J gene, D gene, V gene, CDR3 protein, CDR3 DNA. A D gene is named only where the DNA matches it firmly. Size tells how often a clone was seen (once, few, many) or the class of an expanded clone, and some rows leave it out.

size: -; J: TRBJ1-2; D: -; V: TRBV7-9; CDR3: CASSSLQGSSGYTF; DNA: TGTGCCAGCAGCTCCTTGCAGGGCTCCTCTGGCTACACCTTC
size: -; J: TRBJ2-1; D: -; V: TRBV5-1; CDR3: CASSLAGTGRGKLDEQFF; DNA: TGCGCCAGCAGCTTGGCAGGGACTGGGAGAGGGAAATTGGATGAGCAGTTCTTC
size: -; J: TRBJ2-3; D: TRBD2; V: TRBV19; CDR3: CASSMSGLGEGSVDTQYF; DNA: TGTGCCAGTAGTATGTCCGGTTTGGGGGAGGGTTCGGTAGATACGCAGTATTTT
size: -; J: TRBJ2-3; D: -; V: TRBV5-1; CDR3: CASSEVWSDTQYF; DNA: TGCGCCAGCAGCGAGGTCTGGTCGGATACGCAGTATTTT
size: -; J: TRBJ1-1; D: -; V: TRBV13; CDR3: CASSLKTANTEAFF; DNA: TGTGCCAGCAGCTTAAAGACAGCGAACACTGAAGCTTTCTTT
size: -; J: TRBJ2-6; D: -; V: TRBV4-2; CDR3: CASSQQRQAVSVGANVLTF; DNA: TGTGCCAGCAGCCAACAAAGACAGGCGGTATCCGTCGGGGCCAACGTCCTGACTTTC
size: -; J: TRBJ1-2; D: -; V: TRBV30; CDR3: CAWDSYYGYTF; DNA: TGTGCCTGGGACAGCTACTATGGCTACACCTTC
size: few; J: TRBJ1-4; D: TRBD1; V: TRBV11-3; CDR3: CASSLDLFFAGTGDNEKLFF; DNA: TGTGCCAGCAGCTTAGATCTATTCTTTGCGGGGACAGGGGATAATGAAAAACTGTTTTTT
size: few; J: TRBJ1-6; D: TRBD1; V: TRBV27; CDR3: CASGGQANSPLHF; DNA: TGTGCCAGCGGGGGACAGGCTAATTCACCCCTCCACTTT
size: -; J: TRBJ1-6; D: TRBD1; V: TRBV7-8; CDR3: CASSLARTGPFSPLHF; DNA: TGTGCCAGCAGCTTAGCGAGGACAGGGCCCTTCTCACCCCTCCACTTT